This T cell receptor (beta chain) emerged from a study of post-analysis software for immune sequencing data. Study conclusions and caveats: Those with multiple sclerosis, the patient group, showed significantly lower normalized Chao1 diversity than controls. Analysis by F measure revealed that same-batch samples clustered strongly together. The five TRBV segments detected at higher frequency in patients than in controls included TRBV5-6, TRBV5-1 and TRBV20-1.

This clonotype turned up a few times. Its matching antigen is unknown. The trim removed 6 bases at V and 0 bases at J, leaving 7 bases unmatched. This CDR3 region has 16 residues. cDNA libraries for TCR beta contained unique molecular identifiers. TCRdb called the PCR reads again in MiXCR, with one record for every CDR3 protein. The profile shows about 820,000 distinct CDR3 sequences, approximately 50% of them singletons. The genes are TRBV12-3 or TRBV12-4 and TRBJ2-3, with 9 bases lining up with TRBD1. The TCR originated in a girl aged 5-17 years with multiple sclerosis. The sample comprised blood. The CDR3 DNA follows: TGTGCCAGCAGGGGAAACAGGGGGCCCAGCACAGATACGCAGTATTTT. Amino acids: CASRGNRGPSTDTQYF.